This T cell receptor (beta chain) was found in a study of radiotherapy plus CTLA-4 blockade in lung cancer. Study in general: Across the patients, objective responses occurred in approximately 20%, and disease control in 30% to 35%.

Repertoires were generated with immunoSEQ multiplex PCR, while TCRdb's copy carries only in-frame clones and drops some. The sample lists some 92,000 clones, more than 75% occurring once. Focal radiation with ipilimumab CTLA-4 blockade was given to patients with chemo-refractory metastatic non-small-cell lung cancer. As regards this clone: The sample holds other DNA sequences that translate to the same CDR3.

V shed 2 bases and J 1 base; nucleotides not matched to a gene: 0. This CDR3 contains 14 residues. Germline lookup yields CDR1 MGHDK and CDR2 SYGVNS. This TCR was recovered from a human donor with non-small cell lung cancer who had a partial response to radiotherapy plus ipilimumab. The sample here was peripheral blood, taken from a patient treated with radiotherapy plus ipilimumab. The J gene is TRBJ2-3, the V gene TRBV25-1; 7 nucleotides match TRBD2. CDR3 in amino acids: CASSETSGTDTQYF. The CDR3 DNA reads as TGTGCCAGCAGTGAAACTAGCGGCACAGATACGCAGTATTTT.